This TCR beta chain appears in the sequencing data of a study of OX40 agonist ivuxolimab in advanced cancers. The overall study: Under the entry rules, prior anti-PD-1, anti-PD-L1 or anti-CTLA-4 therapy was allowed, and roughly 39% had some. Study-wide results and limits: At 0.1 to 3.0 mg/kg, clonal expansion of CD4+ and CD8+ blood T cells had occurred by week 6. Among expanded peripheral T cells, antigen specificity went undetermined.

The V end was cut by 5 bases, the J end by 8 bases, with 13 bases between. CDR1 and CDR2 (germline): MGHRA, YSYEKL. This CDR3 region has 13 residues. This clone occurred a few times. Its antigen is currently unknown. Only in-frame clones appear in the TCRdb table, and some are missing; sequencing was by immunoSEQ multiplex PCR. Here the sample spans roughly 65,000 clones, almost 90% being singletons. Sequenced here: CD4+ or CD8+ T cells sorted from blood, sampled in a trial of the OX40 agonist ivuxolimab. V gene TRBV4-1 combines with J gene TRBJ1-5; maybe TRBD1 (6 bases). The receptor comes from an adult with an advanced solid tumor such as melanoma, head and neck, liver or kidney cancer. CDR3 sequence reads: CASSYLRGEPQHF. The DNA of the CDR3 is TGCGCCAGCAGCTACCTAAGGGGGGAGCCCCAGCATTTT.